The text below deals with one T cell receptor beta chain. Antigen: not known. Profiling of TCR beta VDJ combinations and CDR3 sequences used genomic DNA as template. TCRdb recomputed calls from the reads with MiXCR, one row per CDR3 protein. The table has about 190,000 distinct CDR3 sequences, 50% to 55% seen once. The sample originates from a study of CD8+CD57+ T cells in acquired aplastic anemia. For the study at large: Average DNA yield from sorted CD4+ and CD8+ cells was approximately 3 ug. An average of around 11 million reads for CD4+ cells was obtained from healthy donors. Study-wide points: Patients versus controls showed no significant CD8+ Simpson's diversity difference.

V lost 5 bases, J lost 3 bases, and 16 bases lay in between. This CDR3 contains 16 residues. Germline values: CDR1 LNHDA, CDR2 SQIVND (reference sequence). The clonotype originates from a human donor in good health, serving as a control. The V call is TRBV19, the J call TRBJ2-2; D tentatively fits TRBD1 or TRBD2 (5 bases each). The material sequenced was sorted CD4+, CD8+, or CD8+CD57+ T cells (not recorded which) from PBMCs. CDR3 loop: CASSLGAEGYTGELFF. The CDR3 DNA is TGTGCCAGTAGTTTAGGGGCAGAGGGGTACACCGGGGAGCTGTTTTTT. Complete variable domain (other parts from reference TRBV19 and TRBJ2-2): DGGITQSPKYLFRKEGQNVTLSCEQNLNHDAMYWYRQDPGQGLRLIYYSQIVNDFQKGDIAEGYSVSREKKESFPLTVTSAQKNPTAFYLCASSLGAEGYTGELFFGEGSRLTVL.